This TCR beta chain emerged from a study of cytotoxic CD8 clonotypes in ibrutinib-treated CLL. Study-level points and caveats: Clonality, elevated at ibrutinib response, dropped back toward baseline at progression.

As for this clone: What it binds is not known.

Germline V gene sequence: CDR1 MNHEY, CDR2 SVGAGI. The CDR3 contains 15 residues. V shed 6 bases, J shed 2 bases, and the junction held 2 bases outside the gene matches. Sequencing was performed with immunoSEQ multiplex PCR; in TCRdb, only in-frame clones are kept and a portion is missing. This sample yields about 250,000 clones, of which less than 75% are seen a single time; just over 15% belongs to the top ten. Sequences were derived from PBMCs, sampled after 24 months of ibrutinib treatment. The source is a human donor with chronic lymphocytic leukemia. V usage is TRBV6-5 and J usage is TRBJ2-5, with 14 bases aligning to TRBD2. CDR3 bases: TGTGCCAGCAGGGGGACTAGCGGGAGTCAAGAGACCCAGTACTTC. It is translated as CASRGTSGSQETQYF.